Below are 31 T cell receptor beta chains sequenced from a single sample in a study of T cells in Graves' hyperthyroidism and ophthalmopathy. RNA transcripts served as the template for amplifying TCR beta CDR3 regions. The HTBI primer set drove a first-round RT-PCR of the TCR CDR3. TCRdb ran MiXCR on the multiplex PCR reads and lists one entry per CDR3 protein. Of roughly 200,000 distinct CDR3 sequences in the sample, about a sixth were seen once. Material: blood. These receptors were taken from a woman between 50 and 59 years old with Graves' hyperthyroidism.

The chain carries TRBV9 and TRBJ1-4, with a weak D call TRBD1 (5 bases). CDR3 length: 14 amino acids. Germline V gene sequence: CDR1 SGDLS, CDR2 YYNGEE. V lost 2 bases and J lost 8, with 13 bases in between. The CDR3 loop is CASSVGGYGEKLFF. CDR3 nucleotides: TGTGCCAGCAGCGTCGGGGGGTACGGAGAAAAACTGTTTTTT.

This clonotype has at least ten counts. J is TRBJ2-1 and V is TRBV24-1; 11 nucleotides align to TRBD2. CDR1 and CDR2 (germline): KGHDR, SFDVKD. The CDR3 runs to 20 residues. V lost 1 base, J lost 4 bases, and 14 bases stayed unmatched. CDR3 amino acids: CATSDFPTSGRGGAYNEQFF. The CDR3 DNA reads as TGTGCCACCAGTGATTTCCCCACTAGCGGGAGAGGAGGGGCATACAATGAGCAGTTCTTC.

Only a few counts were recorded for this clonotype. The chain joins TRBV6-1 to TRBJ2-5, with TRBD2 identical over 14 bases. The CDR3 loop spans 15 amino acids. CDR1 is MNHNS and CDR2 is SASEGT in the germline V gene. Germline trimming cut 7 bases from V and 5 bases from J; bases unmatched to any gene: 6. The CDR3: CASTRLAGGSETQYF. The CDR3 coding sequence is TGTGCCAGCACCAGACTAGCGGGAGGGAGTGAGACCCAGTACTTC.

This clonotype was seen more than once but under ten times. The V gene is TRBV11-3, the J gene TRBJ2-5, with 13 positions matching TRBD2. Per germline, CDR1 SGHNT and CDR2 YENEEA. The CDR3 has 19 amino acids. V gave up 5 bases and J gave up 5 bases; unmatched junction bases: 17. The CDR3 region has the DNA TGTGCCAGCAGCCCCTGGACTAGCGGGAGCGGCTTGGAGAGGGAGACCCAGTACTTC. Protein product: CASSPWTSGSGLERETQYF.

There are many counts of this clonotype. The chain employs TRBV6-4 and TRBJ2-3; 9 bases are a match to TRBD1. The CDR3 loop spans 15 amino acids. V was clipped by 3 bases and J by 2 bases; unmatched bases: 3. Germline-derived CDR1 and CDR2 are MRHNA and SNTAGT. The CDR3 sequence is CASSETGGNTDTQYF. CDR3 nucleotides: TGTGCCAGCAGTGAGACAGGGGGTAACACAGATACGCAGTATTTT.

The chain uses TRBV20-1 and TRBJ1-2; D is unclear. The CDR3 consists of 11 residues. With 7 bases removed from V and 3 bases from J, the gap between germline ends came to 9 bases. Germline CDR1 is DFQATT and CDR2 is SNEGSKA (reference sequence). The CDR3 nucleotides are TGCAGTGGTTTCAGAGACTATGGCTACACCTTC. It codes for CSGFRDYGYTF.

This clonotype was counted at least ten times. The chain couples TRBV9 to TRBJ2-3, with TRBD2 matching 8 bases. The germline CDR1 and CDR2 sequences are SGDLS and YYNGEE. The CDR3 sequence is 17 residues long. J lost 4 bases, V lost 4 bases, and 14 bases had no gene match. The CDR3 region is CASSSNHGAGGPDTQYF. The DNA for the CDR3 is TGTGCCAGCAGCTCAAACCACGGGGCGGGAGGCCCAGATACGCAGTATTTT.

This clonotype was counted only a few times. This may arise from a read error, as a much more abundant clone is one base away. The chain joins TRBV20-1 to TRBJ2-7; D may correspond to TRBD1 or TRBD2 (5 bases each). CDR1 and CDR2 (germline): DFQATT, SNEGSKA (reference sequence). V was trimmed by 1 base and J by 3 bases, leaving 13 bases between them. The CDR3 is 14 residues long. CDR3 DNA sequence: TGCAGTGCTAGAGCGACAGCGGTCGGCTACGAGCAGTACTTC. This encodes CSARATAVGYEQYF.

This rearrangement joins TRBV4-2 to TRBJ2-7, with TRBD1 matching 9 bases. Looked up from germline, CDR1 is LGHNA and CDR2 is YNFKEQ. The V gene end was trimmed by 8 bases and the J gene end by 3 bases; junction bases not matched to a gene: 11. The CDR3 covers 15 residues. DNA of the CDR3: TGTGCCAGCGCCAGCGGGACAGGGCTTAACTACGAGCAGTACTTC. Translation gives CASASGTGLNYEQYF.

This chain joins TRBV27 and TRBJ2-7; 13 positions agree with TRBD2. The germline gives CDR1 MNHEY, CDR2 SMNVEV (reference sequence). The CDR3 contains 14 residues. V was pared by 1 base and J by 8 bases, with 2 bases of the junction left unmatched. CDR3 in amino acids: CASSLFGTSGKQYF. The CDR3 nucleotides are TGTGCCAGCAGTTTATTCGGGACTAGCGGGAAGCAGTACTTC.

The chain uses TRBV12-3 or TRBV12-4 and TRBJ1-2; the D gene is possibly TRBD1 (5 bases). The CDR3 covers 16 residues. The ends were cut back, 6 bases at V and 5 bases at J, with 22 bases in the middle. As DNA, the CDR3 is TGTGCCAGCAGACCCGACCGGGACTCTCCTTGGTATGGCTACACCTTC. Protein sequence: CASRPDRDSPWYGYTF.

At least ten counts were recorded for this clonotype. The CDR3 DNA reads as TGTGCCAGCAGCTTAGGTTATTTGGGGGACCAGTACGAGCAGTACTTC. Translating it yields CASSLGYLGDQYEQYF. This chain joins TRBV11-3 and TRBJ2-7, with D perhaps TRBD1 or TRBD2 (5 bases each). Looked up from germline, CDR1 is SGHNT and CDR2 is YENEEA. This CDR3 comprises 16 residues. V was pared by 1 base and J by 4 bases, with 17 bases between. Filled out from reference TRBV11-3 and TRBJ2-7, the complete variable domain reads EAGVVQSPRYKIIEKKQPVAFWCNPISGHNTLYWYLQNLGQGPELLIRYENEEAVDDSQLPKDRFSAERLKGVDSTLKIQPAELGDSAVYLCASSLGYLGDQYEQYFGPGTRLTVT.

The chain recombines TRBV6-1 with TRBJ2-5; D is unclear. This CDR3 contains 12 residues. The V gene's germline CDR1 is MNHNS and CDR2 SASEGT. V was clipped by 10 bases and J by 5 bases, with 14 bases between them. DNA for the CDR3: TGTGCCACCACCACATCTAGGGAGACCCAGTACTTC. Its protein product is CATTTSRETQYF.

The J gene is TRBJ2-7, the V gene TRBV5-1; TRBD2 might be the D (5 bases). In germline, CDR1 is SGHRS, CDR2 YFSETQ. The CDR3 is 14 amino acids. Trimming removed 1 base from V and 3 bases from J, with 11 bases in between. DNA of the CDR3: TGCGCCAGCAGCTTGAGCGGATCCAACTACGAGCAGTACTTC. Translated, it gives CASSLSGSNYEQYF.

In regard to this clonotype: A much larger clone differs by one base, so this may be a read error. The rearrangement uses TRBV3-1 and TRBJ1-4; a possible D gene is TRBD1 (5 bases). CDR1 and CDR2 from the germline V gene are LGHDT and YNNKEL (reference sequence). The CDR3 spans 13 residues. This chain's CDR3 is CASGQGRGDKLFF. Written as DNA, the CDR3 is TGTGCCAGCGGCCAAGGTCGCGGGGACAAACTGTTTTTT.

This clonotype was found a few times. This sequence joins TRBV7-9 and TRBJ2-2; unclear D gene. V dropped 2 bases and J dropped 6 bases, with 4 bases sitting between them. Germline V CDR1 and CDR2: SEHNR, FQNEAQ (reference sequence). The CDR3 spans 12 residues. DNA for the CDR3: TGTGCCAGCAGCTTACGTCCCGGGGAGCTGTTTTTT. It specifies CASSLRPGELFF.

This clonotype was counted between two and nine times. The gene calls are TRBV5-6 and TRBJ2-3, with D hard to call. V lost 4 bases and J lost 3, with 9 bases in between. Germline CDR1 is SGHDT and CDR2 is YYEEEE. The CDR3 runs to 13 residues. The CDR3 DNA reads TGTGCCAGCAGCGTAAAAAGGACAGATACGCAGTATTTT. Protein sequence: CASSVKRTDTQYF.

CDR3 region: CASSEIGGTGELFF. In nucleotides, the CDR3 is TGTGCCAGCAGTGAAATCGGGGGCACCGGGGAGCTGTTTTTT. The V gene is TRBV2, the J gene TRBJ2-2; tentatively, D is TRBD2 (6 bases). The CDR3 runs 14 residues. Trimming took off 2 bases at V and 4 bases at J, with 8 bases between the two ends. Germline CDR1 and CDR2: SNHLY and FYNNEI.

This clonotype was seen a handful of times. The chain employs TRBV19 and TRBJ1-2; D is perhaps TRBD1 (6 bases). CDR3 length: 17 residues. V gave up 4 bases and J gave up 2 bases, with 20 bases separating them. Germline V gene lookup returns CDR1 LNHDA and CDR2 SQIVND (reference sequence). CDR3 protein: CASSTSRGRESNYGYTF. The CDR3 bases are TGTGCCAGTAGTACTAGTCGGGGGCGCGAATCCAACTATGGCTACACCTTC.

This clonotype was observed at least ten times. V is TRBV20-1 and J is TRBJ1-1, with D unresolved. The length of the CDR3 is 14 residues. V lost 1 base and J 6 bases, leaving 15 bases between the germline ends. In germline, CDR1 is DFQATT, CDR2 SNEGSKA (reference sequence). Here the CDR3 DNA reads TGCAGTGCTAGAGCCCCGACCGCTCTCCCTGAAGCTTTCTTT. This sequence encodes CSARAPTALPEAFF.

For the CDR3, the DNA is TGTGCCTGGAGTGTGTCAGTGGGGAACACTGAAGCTTTCTTT. Residues: CAWSVSVGNTEAFF. The gene calls are TRBV30 and TRBJ1-1; D is undetermined. This CDR3 is built from 14 residues. CDR1 is GTSNPN and CDR2 is SVGIG in the germline V gene (reference sequence). Trimming shortened V by 0 bases and J by 1 base, and 9 bases separated the two germline ends.

This sequence joins TRBV3-1 and TRBJ1-3; 9 nucleotides match TRBD1. Germline-derived CDR1 and CDR2 are LGHDT and YNNKEL (reference sequence). This CDR3 region has 18 residues. The J segment lost 4 bases and the V segment lost 4 bases, leaving 14 bases of the junction unmatched. The DNA for the CDR3 is TGTGCCAGCAGCCCATCGGACAGGGGACGGTTTTTGGGAAACACCATATATTTT. Protein sequence: CASSPSDRGRFLGNTIYF.

This clonotype appeared many times. J is TRBJ2-1 and V is TRBV20-1; 10 bases are shared with TRBD2. Losses at the gene ends were 3 bases for V and 6 bases for J; bases not matched to a gene: 5. The CDR3 is 14 amino acids. Germline CDR1 and CDR2: DFQATT and SNEGSKA (reference sequence). The CDR3 DNA follows: TGCAGTGCTAGTAGTAGCGGGAGGACCAATGAGCAGTTCTTC. It specifies CSASSSGRTNEQFF.

The rearrangement uses TRBV6-1 and TRBJ1-6; D remains ambiguous. Germline CDR1 is MNHNS and CDR2 is SASEGT. The CDR3 is 15 residues long. Trimming left V 4 bases short and J 7 bases short, with 14 bases between. CDR3 residues: CASSARTRINSPLHF. CDR3 DNA: TGTGCCAGCAGTGCCCGAACACGGATCAATTCACCCCTCCACTTT.

This clonotype was observed at least ten times. V and J are TRBV5-1 and TRBJ2-7, with D perhaps TRBD2 (5 bases). V dropped 2 bases and J dropped 4 bases, with 13 bases sitting between them. The germline gives CDR1 SGHRS, CDR2 YFSETQ. The CDR3 totals 14 residues. CDR3: CASSFLPSSYEQYF. The CDR3 DNA reads TGCGCCAGCAGCTTTCTCCCTAGCTCGTACGAGCAGTACTTC.

The genes are TRBV12-3 or TRBV12-4 and TRBJ1-2; 12 nucleotides line up with TRBD1. This CDR3 has 16 amino acids. After removal of 3 bases from V and 4 bases from J, the junction contained 6 bases not matched to a gene. For the CDR3, the DNA is TGTGCCAGCAGTTTCTCGGGACAGGGGGCGTCCTATGGCTACACCTTC. Translating gives CASSFSGQGASYGYTF.

This clonotype was counted at least ten times. This CDR3 reads CASITGTASTDTQYF. In DNA, the CDR3 is TGTGCCAGCATCACCGGGACAGCAAGCACAGATACGCAGTATTTT. V usage is TRBV6-1 and J usage is TRBJ2-3; the match to TRBD1 covers 7 bases. CDR3 length: 15 amino acids. Germline lookup yields CDR1 MNHNS and CDR2 SASEGT. V lost 7 bases and J lost 0; bases outside the gene matches: 7.

This clonotype has just one count. The chain links TRBV7-9 to TRBJ2-1; D ambiguous. CDR3 length: 16 amino acids. CDR1 SEHNR and CDR2 FQNEAQ come from the germline V gene (reference sequence). V lost 6 bases, J lost 5 bases, and 20 bases lay in between. Here the CDR3 reads CASSEGETELHNEQFF. In nucleotides, the CDR3 is TGTGCCAGCAGTGAAGGAGAAACGGAACTTCACAATGAGCAGTTCTTC.

There are a few counts of this clonotype. The J gene is TRBJ2-3, the V gene TRBV9; D is undetermined. V was cut by 7 bases and J by 0 bases, with 9 bases left in between. The CDR3 contains 13 residues. Per the germline V gene, CDR1 is SGDLS and CDR2 is YYNGEE. CDR3 in amino acids: CASGTASTDTQYF. Here the CDR3 DNA reads TGTGCCAGCGGAACGGCTAGCACAGATACGCAGTATTTT.

Ten or more counts support this clonotype. The rearrangement joins TRBV6-1 to TRBJ1-1; D unresolved. Per germline, CDR1 MNHNS and CDR2 SASEGT. CDR3 length: 11 residues. V gave up 5 bases and J gave up 7 bases, with 8 bases separating them. CDR3 coding DNA: TGTGCCAGCAGTTCCAAGGGTGAAGCTTTCTTT. Its translation is CASSSKGEAFF.

In its sample, this clonotype was seen many times. V gene TRBV2 combines with J gene TRBJ2-1; 12 bases agree with TRBD2. Germline trimming cut 5 bases from V and 7 bases from J; bases unmatched to any gene: 9. This CDR3 is built from 16 residues. In germline, CDR1 is SNHLY, CDR2 FYNNEI. CDR3 sequence reads: CASSPQLAGGGNEQFF. Written as DNA, the CDR3 is TGTGCCAGCAGTCCACAACTAGCGGGAGGCGGAAATGAGCAGTTCTTC.